One sample yielded the 28 T cell receptor beta chains listed below, sequenced in a study of blood T cell repertoires in COVID-19. TCRdb's copy holds only in-frame clones and misses some; the assay was immunoSEQ multiplex PCR. The sample carries tens of thousands of clones, roughly 80% recorded once. The sequencing sample was made of peripheral blood. The receptors stem from a woman in her 70s with acute or convalescent COVID-19.

The rearrangement uses TRBV20-1 and TRBJ1-6; D perhaps matches TRBD1 (5 bases). Per the germline V gene, CDR1 is DFQATT and CDR2 is SNEGSKA (reference sequence). The V end lost 2 bases, the J end lost 14 bases, and 10 bases lay between the germline ends. The CDR3 extends over 11 amino acids. The CDR3 DNA reads TGCAGTGCTAGAAAGGGGCACACCCTCCACTTT. It yields the protein CSARKGHTLHF.

In DNA form, the CDR3 reads TGTGCCAGCAGTTTATGGACTAGCGCGGTAGACAATGAGCAGTTCTTC. This gives the protein CASSLWTSAVDNEQFF. The genes are TRBV28 and TRBJ2-1, with 8 bases aligning to TRBD2. CDR3 length: 16 amino acids. Germline V gene lookup returns CDR1 MDHEN and CDR2 SYDVKM. With 0 bases clipped from V and 5 bases from J, the junction kept 6 bases outside the gene matches.

This chain links TRBV30 with TRBJ1-1, with a tentative D call TRBD1 (6 bases). Trimming removed 5 bases at V and 0 bases at J, with 16 bases between. The CDR3 loop spans 15 amino acids. Germline CDR1 GTSNPN, CDR2 SVGIG (reference sequence). The CDR3 loop is CAWGSGQGMNTEAFF. The CDR3 DNA is TGTGCCTGGGGGTCGGGGCAGGGGATGAACACTGAAGCTTTCTTT.

A single count supports this clone. The V gene is TRBV7-2, the J gene TRBJ1-1; 8 positions match TRBD1. This CDR3 is built from 12 residues. V shed 3 bases, J shed 11 bases, and the junction held 5 bases outside the gene matches. Germline V lookup: CDR1 SGHTA, CDR2 FQGNSA. Here the CDR3 reads CASSLQTGDAFF. The CDR3, as DNA: TGTGCCAGCAGCTTGCAGACAGGGGACGCTTTCTTT.

This clone showed up just once. For the CDR3, the DNA is TGTGCCAGCAGCTTGGACCCGGGACAGGCGTATGAAAAACTGTTTTTT. Amino acid sequence: CASSLDPGQAYEKLFF. The chain has TRBV5-4 and TRBJ1-4; TRBD1 matches 8 bases. The CDR3 covers 16 residues. V lost 0 bases to trimming and J lost 6 bases; unmatched junction nucleotides: 7. Germline V CDR1 and CDR2: SGHNT, YYREEE (reference sequence).

V usage is TRBV28 and J usage is TRBJ1-4, with D possibly matching TRBD1 (6 bases). There are 15 residues in the CDR3. CDR1 and CDR2 (germline): MDHEN, SYDVKM. Trimming removed 7 bases from V and 0 bases from J, with 12 bases in between. CDR3 sequence: CASMDRGPTNEKLFF. The CDR3 DNA reads as TGTGCCAGCATGGACAGAGGCCCAACTAATGAAAAACTGTTTTTT.

In regard to this clone: An end of the junction does not agree with germline; a read error may underlie this. This chain uses TRBV19 with TRBJ1-2, with 9 bases matching TRBD1. Germline V gives CDR1 LNHDA, CDR2 SQIVND (reference sequence). This CDR3 comprises 16 residues. The CDR3: CACSTRQGVLGYGYTF. In DNA, the CDR3 is TGTGCCTGTAGTACGCGACAGGGGGTTCTTGGCTATGGCTACACCTTC.

V and J are TRBV11-2 and TRBJ1-2; D perhaps matches TRBD1 (5 bases). The V gene's germline CDR1 is SGHAT and CDR2 FQNNGV. There are 15 residues in the CDR3. The germline V and J ends were trimmed by 2 bases and 0 bases, with 10 bases remaining between them. Written as DNA, the CDR3 is TGTGCCAGCAGCTTACCGCCAGGGACTAACTATGGCTACACCTTC. It encodes CASSLPPGTNYGYTF.

A few counts support this clone. V gene TRBV9 combines with J gene TRBJ1-2; possibly TRBD1 for D (5 bases). Germline CDR1 SGDLS, CDR2 YYNGEE. The CDR3 has 14 residues. The V and J ends lost 4 bases and 2 bases respectively, with 12 bases between them. The CDR3: CASSRTSGNYGYTF. CDR3 nucleotide sequence: TGTGCCAGCAGCAGGACAAGCGGGAACTATGGCTACACCTTC.

The V and J genes are TRBV25-1 and TRBJ2-7, with 7 bases that match TRBD2. The CDR3 length is 12 residues. Looked up from germline, CDR1 is MGHDK and CDR2 is SYGVNS. V lost 8 bases and J lost 4; bases outside the gene matches: 5. DNA for the CDR3: TGTGCCAGCGGGAGGGATATTTACGAGCAGTACTTC. Protein sequence: CASGRDIYEQYF.

The chain uses TRBV28 and TRBJ2-7; 7 bases match TRBD1. Trimming took 4 bases from V and 4 from J; bases not matched to a gene: 25. The CDR3 extends over 20 amino acids. Germline V gives CDR1 MDHEN, CDR2 SYDVKM. CDR3: CASSSPPPQFRWTGSYEQYF. The CDR3 DNA is TGTGCCAGCAGTTCGCCGCCCCCGCAGTTTAGGTGGACAGGCTCTTACGAGCAGTACTTC.

This clone was seen just once. The J gene is TRBJ2-5, the V gene TRBV11-2, with 10 bases identical to TRBD2. Losses at the gene ends were 5 bases for V and 5 bases for J; bases not matched to a gene: 14. There are 17 residues in the CDR3. Germline V lookup: CDR1 SGHAT, CDR2 FQNNGV. The CDR3 protein is CASSPSLVAGGLETQYF. CDR3 DNA sequence: TGTGCCAGCAGCCCCTCCTTGGTAGCGGGGGGTTTGGAGACCCAGTACTTC.

The chain links TRBV12-3 or TRBV12-4 to TRBJ1-5; maybe TRBD1 (6 bases). V lost 8 bases, J lost 4 bases, and 12 bases lay in between. The CDR3 sequence is 13 residues long. CDR3 nucleotide sequence: TGTGCCAGCGGGGGGGGCAGGAATCAGCCCCAGCATTTT. This gives the protein CASGGGRNQPQHF.

This clone was observed once. The gene calls are TRBV6-6 and TRBJ2-5; tentatively, D is TRBD1 (5 bases). V shed 2 bases and J shed 1 base, with 11 bases lying between them. Germline V gene sequence: CDR1 MNHNY, CDR2 SVGAGI (reference sequence). The CDR3 covers 15 residues. The CDR3 coding sequence is TGTGCCAGCAGTTACAAACAGGTTGTCCAAGAGACCCAGTACTTC. Amino acid sequence: CASSYKQVVQETQYF.

V is TRBV6-5 and J is TRBJ1-1; D is unresolved. The V gene lost 4 bases and the J gene lost 1 base, with 7 bases spanning the gap. Germline CDR1 MNHEY, CDR2 SVGAGI. This CDR3 has 13 residues. The CDR3 protein is CASSLNKNTEAFF. CDR3 bases: TGTGCCAGCAGTTTAAACAAGAACACTGAAGCTTTCTTT.

The sample holds one count of this clone. The chain combines TRBV19 with TRBJ1-4; D possibly corresponds to TRBD1 (5 bases). CDR3 length: 16 residues. Germline values: CDR1 LNHDA, CDR2 SQIVND (reference sequence). V lost 5 bases to trimming and J lost 0 bases, with 13 bases between them. The CDR3 spells CASSDRGAATNEKLFF. CDR3 in DNA: TGTGCCAGTAGTGATAGGGGCGCTGCAACTAATGAAAAACTGTTTTTT.

This chain links TRBV2 with TRBJ1-1, with TRBD1 identical over 9 bases. J was trimmed by 5 bases and V by 4 bases; bases with no gene match: 5. Germline-derived CDR1 and CDR2 are SNHLY and FYNNEI. The CDR3 totals 14 residues. The DNA of the CDR3 is TGTGCCAGCAGTGGACAGGGGGAGGGGACTGAAGCTTTCTTT. Amino acids: CASSGQGEGTEAFF.

The chain recombines TRBV2 with TRBJ2-1; D is perhaps TRBD2 (6 bases). There are 15 residues in the CDR3. V lost 5 bases and J 5 bases, leaving 16 bases between the germline ends. Germline loops: CDR1 SNHLY, CDR2 FYNNEI. This CDR3 reads CASSLGGTSNNEQFF. The CDR3 region has the DNA TGTGCCAGCAGTTTGGGGGGTACTAGCAACAATGAGCAGTTCTTC.

The V gene is TRBV28, the J gene TRBJ2-7; D is possibly TRBD2 (7 bases). The germline CDR1 and CDR2 sequences are MDHEN and SYDVKM. With 4 bases removed from V and 5 bases from J, the gap between germline ends came to 18 bases. The CDR3 runs to 15 residues. This CDR3 is CASSSWAGALNEQYF. As DNA, the CDR3 is TGTGCCAGCAGTTCCTGGGCGGGGGCGCTAAACGAGCAGTACTTC. Based on the CDR3 plus reference TRBV28 and TRBJ2-7, the full variable domain is DVKVTQSSRYLVKRTGEKVFLECVQDMDHENMFWYRQDPGLGLRLIYFSYDVKMKEKGDIPEGYSVSREKKERFSLILESASTNQTSMYLCASSSWAGALNEQYFGPGTRLTVT.

This chain connects TRBV24-1 to TRBJ1-4; D is ambiguous. Germline V gene lookup returns CDR1 KGHDR and CDR2 SFDVKD. Trimming left V 7 bases short and J 8 bases short, with 13 bases between. The CDR3 totals 13 residues. The CDR3 sequence is CATRRREGEKLFF. Written as DNA, the CDR3 is TGTGCCACCAGGAGGAGGGAAGGGGAAAAACTGTTTTTT.

Only a few counts were recorded for this clone. The V and J genes are TRBV5-6 and TRBJ1-2; tentative D call: TRBD1 (6 bases). The CDR3 runs 15 residues. V was trimmed by 2 bases and J by 8 bases, leaving 19 bases between them. CDR1 is SGHDT, CDR2 YYEEEE, per germline. The CDR3 loop reads CASSLVSGASRGYTF. Here the CDR3 DNA reads TGTGCCAGCAGCTTAGTCTCAGGGGCTTCACGGGGCTACACCTTC.

Written as DNA, the CDR3 is TGTGCCAGCAGCTTCGACGGGTATAATTCACCCCTCCACTTT. Residues: CASSFDGYNSPLHF. The chain employs TRBV7-9 and TRBJ1-6, with no clear D. This CDR3 has 14 amino acids. Germline CDR1 SEHNR, CDR2 FQNEAQ (reference sequence). Deletions cut 3 bases from V and 4 bases from J, with 7 bases between.

This clone was seen only a few times. The J gene is TRBJ2-5, the V gene TRBV5-4; D gene ambiguous. With 5 bases removed from V and 5 bases from J, the gap between germline ends came to 10 bases. The CDR3 contains 12 residues. The germline CDR1 and CDR2 sequences are SGHNT and YYREEE (reference sequence). The CDR3 DNA reads TGTGCCAGCAGACTGAGGTTGGAGACCCAGTACTTC. Protein sequence: CASRLRLETQYF.

The chain is built from TRBV2 and TRBJ2-7, with 9 bases lining up with TRBD1. Germline V gene sequence: CDR1 SNHLY, CDR2 FYNNEI. The CDR3 spans 15 residues. V dropped 5 bases and J dropped 5; count of bases not matched to a gene: 10. The CDR3 is CASSTGQGLYNEQYF. The CDR3 DNA reads TGTGCCAGCAGTACGGGACAGGGATTGTACAACGAGCAGTACTTC.

This chain uses TRBV28 with TRBJ1-4; weak D call: TRBD1 (6 bases). CDR1 is MDHEN and CDR2 is SYDVKM in the germline V gene. The ends were cut back, 2 bases at V and 1 base at J, with 11 bases in the middle. The CDR3 is 16 residues long. CDR3 protein: CASSLVGHITNEKLFF. Written as DNA, the CDR3 is TGTGCCAGCAGTTTAGTGGGACATATAACTAATGAAAAACTGTTTTTT. Full variable domain (outside the CDR3, taken from reference TRBV28 and TRBJ1-4): DVKVTQSSRYLVKRTGEKVFLECVQDMDHENMFWYRQDPGLGLRLIYFSYDVKMKEKGDIPEGYSVSREKKERFSLILESASTNQTSMYLCASSLVGHITNEKLFFGSGTQLSVL.

This chain connects TRBV3-1 (or the pseudogene TRBV3-2) to TRBJ1-2; D is undetermined. From germline, CDR1 is LGHDT and CDR2 YNNKEL (reference sequence). This CDR3 has 17 residues. V lost 0 bases, J lost 2 bases, and 16 bases lay in between. The CDR3 sequence: CASSQEGGGAGNYGYTF. DNA for the CDR3: TGTGCCAGCAGCCAAGAAGGAGGCGGCGCCGGGAACTATGGCTACACCTTC.

The CDR3 nucleotides are TGTGCCAGCAGCCAGACAGGCAATCAGCCCCAGCATTTT. Protein: CASSQTGNQPQHF. V usage is TRBV3-1 (or the pseudogene TRBV3-2) and J usage is TRBJ1-5; D perhaps matches TRBD1 (5 bases). This CDR3 has 13 residues. Germline loops: CDR1 LGHDT, CDR2 YNNKEL (reference sequence). V was cut by 3 bases and J by 2 bases, with 5 bases left in between.

This chain connects TRBV5-6 to TRBJ1-1; 9 bases align to TRBD1. Germline V CDR1 and CDR2: SGHDT, YYEEEE. Unmatched junction bases numbered 14, after V lost 4 bases and J lost 4 bases. This CDR3 comprises 17 residues. This CDR3 reads CASSGPGQGPGGTEAFF. In DNA form, the CDR3 reads TGTGCCAGCAGCGGCCCGGGACAGGGTCCGGGAGGCACTGAAGCTTTCTTT.